Listed below are T cell receptor beta chains from one sample, sequenced in a study of blood T cell repertoires in COVID-19. Method: immunoSEQ multiplex PCR; TCRdb's copy keeps in-frame clones and lacks some. The sample yields about 60,000 clones, 65% to 90% seen once. Sequences were obtained from peripheral blood. These receptors were taken from a man aged 40-50 years with acute or convalescent COVID-19. Each CDR3 is given with its conserved first and last residue. The D gene is left open where the match is weak. For some rows the clone size is stated as once, few or many, or as a class when expanded; others skip it.

CDR3	DNA	V	J	size	D
CASSRTQGTGAFF	TGCGCCAGCAGCCGAACACAGGGGACTGGAGCTTTCTTT	TRBV4-1	TRBJ1-1	.	TRBD1
CASSQSGTSPSAVNTEAFF	TGCGCCAGCAGTCAATCCGGGACAAGCCCCTCCGCGGTGAACACTGAAGCTTTCTTT	TRBV23-1	TRBJ1-1	once	.
CASSKPSGTGTEQYF	TGTGCCAGTAGTAAGCCCTCCGGGACAGGGACCGAGCAGTACTTC	TRBV19	TRBJ2-7	.	TRBD1
CASTTATNTEAFF	TGTGCCAGCACGACAGCTACGAACACTGAAGCTTTCTTT	TRBV6-5	TRBJ1-1	once	.
CAWSRGFENTEAFF	TGTGCCTGGAGTAGGGGTTTTGAGAACACTGAAGCTTTCTTT	TRBV30	TRBJ1-1	.	.
CASSYGGGENTIYF	TGTGCCAGCAGTTACGGAGGTGGCGAAAACACCATATATTTT	TRBV6-5	TRBJ1-3	.	.
CASSLERGQPQHF	TGTGCCAGCAGCTTAGAACGGGGTCAGCCCCAGCATTTT	TRBV11-2	TRBJ1-5	.	.
CASTGPELTYEQYF	TGCGCCAGCACAGGTCCAGAATTAACGTACGAGCAGTACTTC	TRBV10-2	TRBJ2-7	.	.
CASRAGQAVYGYTF	TGTGCCAGCAGAGCGGGACAGGCGGTCTATGGCTACACCTTC	TRBV2	TRBJ1-2	.	TRBD1
CASKPPGTGSPFF	TGTGCCAGCAAACCTCCCGGGACAGGTTCACCTTTCTTT	TRBV11-3	TRBJ1-1	.	TRBD1
CASQTPELNTEAFF	TGTGCCAGCCAAACCCCTGAGTTGAACACTGAAGCTTTCTTT	TRBV4-2	TRBJ1-1	.	.
CASQQRSGGTNTGELFF	TGTGCCAGCCAGCAGCGTAGCGGGGGGACTAACACCGGGGAGCTGTTTTTT	TRBV7-2	TRBJ2-2	.	TRBD2
CASSQGPLRGAGDTQYF	TGCGCCAGCAGCCAAGGGCCTCTGCGGGGGGCAGGCGATACGCAGTATTTT	TRBV4-1	TRBJ2-3	.	TRBD2
CASRKSNEKLFF	TGTGCCAGCAGGAAGAGTAATGAAAAACTGTTTTTT	TRBV6-5	TRBJ1-4	.	.
CASSFPAGELFF	TGTGCCAGCAGCTTTCCGGCCGGGGAGCTGTTTTTT	TRBV11-2	TRBJ2-2	.	.
CASSLGQSYEQYF	TGTGCCAGCAGCCTGGGACAGAGCTACGAGCAGTACTTC	TRBV11-1	TRBJ2-7	few	TRBD1
CASSLSDEQFF	TGCGCCAGCAGCTTGTCGGATGAGCAGTTCTTC	TRBV5-1	TRBJ2-1	.	.
CASSPRQGSEAFF	TGTGCCAGCAGCCCTCGACAGGGCTCTGAAGCTTTCTTT	TRBV3-1/TRBV3-2	TRBJ1-1	.	TRBD1
CASSPGQGTQPQHF	TGTGCCAGCAGCCCGGGACAGGGAACCCAGCCCCAGCATTTT	TRBV6-5	TRBJ1-5	.	TRBD1
CASSTGHHNQPQHF	TGTGCCAGCAGCACGGGACACCACAATCAGCCCCAGCATTTT	TRBV6-5	TRBJ1-5	.	.
CASSQDKVAPGGEQFF	TGTGCCAGCAGCCAAGATAAGGTGGCCCCGGGGGGTGAGCAGTTCTTC	TRBV3-1/TRBV3-2	TRBJ2-1	.	TRBD2
CASANSMQETQYF	TGTGCCAGCGCTAATTCCATGCAAGAGACCCAGTACTTC	TRBV19	TRBJ2-5	.	.
CASSLGNREVRGEQYF	TGTGCCAGCAGCTTAGGGAACAGGGAAGTCCGGGGCGAGCAGTACTTC	TRBV11-1	TRBJ2-7	once	.
CASSVGQSSGNTIYF	TGTGCCAGCAGCGTAGGACAGAGCTCTGGAAACACCATATATTTT	TRBV9	TRBJ1-3	.	.
CASSLDGTDTGELFF	TGTGCCAGCAGCTTAGATGGGACAGACACCGGGGAGCTGTTTTTT	TRBV11-2	TRBJ2-2	.	TRBD1
CASKTGLNTEAFF	TGTGCCAGCAAAACAGGATTGAACACTGAAGCTTTCTTT	TRBV6-5	TRBJ1-1	.	.
CASSLVAGGTDTYEQYF	TGTGCCAGCAGCTTAGTCGCAGGGGGGACAGATACCTACGAGCAGTACTTC	TRBV7-8	TRBJ2-7	.	.
CASSQDGTGSYEKLFF	TGTGCCAGCAGCCAAGATGGTACAGGTTCGTACGAAAAACTGTTTTTT	TRBV4-2	TRBJ1-4	.	.
CASSRPGKGTDTQYF	TGTGCCAGCAGCCGACCAGGGAAGGGCACAGATACGCAGTATTTT	TRBV11-1	TRBJ2-3	.	.
CASSGQISNYGYTF	TGTGCCAGCTCAGGACAGATCTCTAACTATGGCTACACCTTC	TRBV18	TRBJ1-2	.	.
CASSGAAPGVYTDTQYF	TGTGCCAGCAGTGGGGCTGCTCCAGGGGTCTACACAGATACGCAGTATTTT	TRBV25-1	TRBJ2-3	.	.
CASSQVKLRPDTQYF	TGTGCCAGCAGCCAAGTTAAGCTCCGCCCAGATACGCAGTATTTT	TRBV3-1/TRBV3-2	TRBJ2-3	.	.
CASSLIGRPGETQYF	TGTGCCAGCAGCCTAATAGGGCGTCCGGGGGAGACCCAGTACTTC	TRBV14	TRBJ2-5	.	.
CASSLRVGGYSGNTIYF	TGTGCCAGCAGTCTCCGAGTAGGCGGTTATTCTGGAAACACCATATATTTT	TRBV6-6	TRBJ1-3	.	.
CASSFGRQGRTEAFF	TGTGCCAGCAGCTTCGGGAGACAGGGCAGGACTGAAGCTTTCTTT	TRBV5-4	TRBJ1-1	.	TRBD1
CASRDRAYNQPQHF	TGTGCCAGCAGGGACAGGGCCTACAATCAGCCCCAGCATTTT	TRBV6-5	TRBJ1-5	.	TRBD1
CASSVTGNGYTF	TGCGCCAGCAGCGTCACAGGGAATGGCTACACCTTC	TRBV5-1	TRBJ1-2	.	.
CASSLAASGGEQYF	TGCGCCAGCAGCTTGGCCGCCTCCGGGGGCGAGCAGTACTTC	TRBV5-1	TRBJ2-7	.	.
CASSPGVNQPQHF	TGCGCCAGCAGCCCGGGGGTTAATCAGCCCCAGCATTTT	TRBV4-1	TRBJ1-5	.	.
CASDGSGNTIYF	TGTGCCTCAGATGGCTCTGGAAACACCATATATTTT	TRBV30	TRBJ1-3	once	.
CASSIGQGQTETQYF	TGTGCCAGTAGTATCGGACAGGGGCAGACAGAGACCCAGTACTTC	TRBV19	TRBJ2-5	.	TRBD1
CASSSQRGNYGYTF	TGTGCCAGCAGTTCGCAGCGGGGGAACTATGGCTACACCTTC	TRBV27	TRBJ1-2	.	.
CASSRGTVSNQPQHF	TGTGCCAGCAGCCGCGGGACAGTGAGCAATCAGCCCCAGCATTTT	TRBV5-8	TRBJ1-5	.	TRBD1
CASSPYRLYDIQYF	TGCGCCAGCAGCCCATACAGACTATACGACATTCAGTACTTC	TRBV5-1	TRBJ2-4	.	.